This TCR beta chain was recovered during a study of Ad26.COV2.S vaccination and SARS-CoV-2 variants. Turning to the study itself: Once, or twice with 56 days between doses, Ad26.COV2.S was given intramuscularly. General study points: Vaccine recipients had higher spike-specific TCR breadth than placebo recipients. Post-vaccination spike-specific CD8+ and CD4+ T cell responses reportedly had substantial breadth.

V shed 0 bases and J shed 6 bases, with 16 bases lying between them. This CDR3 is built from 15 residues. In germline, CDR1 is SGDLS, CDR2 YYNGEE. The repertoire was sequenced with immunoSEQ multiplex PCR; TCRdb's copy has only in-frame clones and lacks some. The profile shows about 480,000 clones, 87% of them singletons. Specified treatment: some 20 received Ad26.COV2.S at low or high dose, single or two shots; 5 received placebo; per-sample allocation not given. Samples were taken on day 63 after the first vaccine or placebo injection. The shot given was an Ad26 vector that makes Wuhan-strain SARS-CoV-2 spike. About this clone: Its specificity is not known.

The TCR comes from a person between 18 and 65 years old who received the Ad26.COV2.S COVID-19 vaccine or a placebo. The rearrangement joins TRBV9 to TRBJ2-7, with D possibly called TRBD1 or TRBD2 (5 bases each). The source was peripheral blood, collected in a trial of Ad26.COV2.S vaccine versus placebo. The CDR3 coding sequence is TGTGCCAGCAGCGTAGGGGCAGGGAGTGCGGGCGAGCAGTACTTC. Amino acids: CASSVGAGSAGEQYF.